This T cell receptor beta chain was captured by sequencing in a study of T cells in women clearing cervical HPV infection. About the research overall: Case blood drawn at lesion detection; control blood after infection cleared.

Findings of the study overall: Timing of associations relative to infection is unclear; T-cell subsets were not isolated. CIN3+ cases had significantly higher TCR richness than controls; evenness did not differ.

TCRdb's copy holds only in-frame clones and misses some; the assay was immunoSEQ multiplex PCR. The sample totals approximately 28,000 clones. HPV was found by MY09/MY11 PCR and dot-blot genotyping. The CDR3 runs 15 residues. Germline assignment: CDR1 MNHNS and CDR2 SASEGT. After removal of 2 bases from V and 3 bases from J, the junction contained 3 bases not matched to a gene. As for this clone: Its specificity is not known. Read sequence stops 3 residues before the CDR3 end, and the germline J gene provides the missing end.

Sequencing input: blood buffy coat. This sequence was found in a woman aged 18 to 75 with a cervical HPV16 infection that either progressed to CIN3+ or cleared (not recorded which). The V call is TRBV6-1, the J call TRBJ2-2; 7 nucleotides match TRBD2. The CDR3: CASSEQSGDTGELFF. The CDR3 DNA, read in part, is TGTGCCAGCAGTGAACAGAGCGGGGACACCGGGGAG.